A selection of T cell receptor beta chains follows, all from one sample in a study of shared clonotypes between healthy human individuals. Profiling relied on immunoSEQ multiplex PCR, and the TCRdb table lists in-frame clones only, not all of them. This sample has roughly 760,000 clones; 74% occur once, and the top ten carry roughly 1.7%. Sequencing was performed on memory CD4+ T cells sorted from blood. The receptors shown here come from a woman aged 25 to 39 in good health. Each CDR3 is given with its conserved first and last residue. Each record gives: V gene, J gene, clone size, D gene, CDR3 DNA, CDR3 protein. The D gene is left open where the match is weak. Size is omitted from some rows. Given values are once, few, many or a class for expanded clones.

TRBV4-1,TRBJ1-2,-,-,TGCGCCAGCAGCCAACTACATCCCAACTATGGCTACACCTTC,CASSQLHPNYGYTF
TRBV5-6,TRBJ2-2,-,-,TGTGCCAGCAGCTTGGCCGGAGACCTAAACACCGGGGAGCTGTTTTTT,CASSLAGDLNTGELFF
TRBV5-5,TRBJ2-6,-,-,TGTGCCAGCAGCTTTAACGTCGGAGCCCGGGGGGCCAACGTCCTGACTTTC,CASSFNVGARGANVLTF
TRBV2,TRBJ2-7,-,TRBD2,TGTGCCAGCTCAGGCAGAGGAGCGGGAGGCCCAAGTCCGGGCTACGAGCAGTACTTC,CASSGRGAGGPSPGYEQYF
TRBV11-2,TRBJ1-2,-,-,TGTGCCAGCAGCTTAGTGAAGGGACCTAACTATGGCTACACCTTC,CASSLVKGPNYGYTF
TRBV28,TRBJ2-7,-,TRBD2,TGTGCCACTTTGAGAGCGGGAGGATCCTACGAGCAGTACTTC,CATLRAGGSYEQYF
TRBV5-1,TRBJ2-1,once,-,TGCGCCAGCAGCCGAATGGAGCAGGGTGAGCAGTTCTTC,CASSRMEQGEQFF
TRBV18,TRBJ2-7,-,TRBD2,TGTGCCAGCTCACCTTTCATAGCGGGGTCTAACTACGAGCAGTACTTC,CASSPFIAGSNYEQYF
TRBV2,TRBJ2-3,-,-,TGTGCCAGCGGGGTGGAATGGGGGAGCGATACGCAGTATTTT,CASGVEWGSDTQYF
TRBV18,TRBJ2-7,-,TRBD1,TGTGCCAGCTCTAAGGACAGGACGGGCGAGCAGTACTTC,CASSKDRTGEQYF
TRBV28,TRBJ1-2,-,-,TGTGCCAGCACCAGGAGAGACTATGGCTACACCTTC,CASTRRDYGYTF
TRBV29-1,TRBJ2-5,few,-,TGCAGCGTTGAAGGGGGTAGGAAGGAGACCCAGTACTTC,CSVEGGRKETQYF
TRBV7-2,TRBJ1-1,-,-,TGTGCCAGCAGCTTAAGCGGAGGGTACACTGAAGCTTTCTTT,CASSLSGGYTEAFF
TRBV11-2,TRBJ1-1,-,-,TGTGCCAGCAGCTTAGTCGGCAGTACCAACACTGAAGCTTTCTTT,CASSLVGSTNTEAFF
TRBV19,TRBJ2-7,few,TRBD1,TGTGCCAGTTGGGACAGGGGGAGCGACGAGCAGTACTTC,CASWDRGSDEQYF
TRBV6-6,TRBJ2-2,-,TRBD1,TGTGCCAGCATTAAGGACAGGGACTTTACCGGGGAGCTGTTTTTT,CASIKDRDFTGELFF
TRBV4-1,TRBJ1-1,-,-,TGCGCCAGCAGCCAAGATCAGGAGATCGGTGAAGCTTTCTTT,CASSQDQEIGEAFF
TRBV18,TRBJ1-5,-,-,TGTGCCAGCACCGAATATAGCAATCAGCCCCAGCATTTT,CASTEYSNQPQHF
TRBV5-1,TRBJ2-1,-,-,TGCGCCAGTTCCTCGCTGGCTCAGCGGGCCAATGAGCAGTTCTTC,CASSSLAQRANEQFF
TRBV5-1,TRBJ2-5,once,-,TGCGCCAGCAGCTTGGGGTCAGAAGAGACCCAGTACTTC,CASSLGSEETQYF
TRBV7-9,TRBJ1-1,-,TRBD1,TGTGCCAGCAGCCCGGGACAGGGGTCGCTGAACACTGAAGCTTTCTTT,CASSPGQGSLNTEAFF
TRBV28,TRBJ1-5,-,-,TGTGCCAGCAGTTTATTCAGGGCCAATCAGCCCCAGCATTTT,CASSLFRANQPQHF
TRBV18,TRBJ2-7,-,-,TGTGCCAGCTCACCAAGTAAGCCCAATGAGCAGTACTTC,CASSPSKPNEQYF
TRBV2,TRBJ2-7,once,-,TGTGCCAGCACAAGGGACTTACCGCAAGAGCAGTACTTC,CASTRDLPQEQYF
TRBV20-1,TRBJ1-4,-,-,TGCAGTGCTAGAGTAAATGAAAAACTGTTTTTT,CSARVNEKLFF
TRBV6-5,TRBJ1-1,-,-,TGTGCCAGCAGTTACTCTGACATGGAAGACACTGAAGCTTTCTTT,CASSYSDMEDTEAFF
TRBV9,TRBJ1-2,-,-,TGTGCCAGCAGCGTCGACATAAACTATGGCTACACCTTC,CASSVDINYGYTF
TRBV4-2,TRBJ2-2,-,-,TGTGCCAGCAGCCAAGCGGGGGCGGGACACACCGGGGAGCTGTTTTTT,CASSQAGAGHTGELFF